A selection of T cell receptor beta chains follows, all from one sample in a study of lymphopenia after photon versus proton radiotherapy. The method was immunoSEQ multiplex PCR; TCRdb's version includes in-frame clones alone and lacks a portion of them. The data show about 7,500 clones, with 70% to 90% seen just once and about 3.4% held by the top ten. The starting material was peripheral blood, obtained from a patient treated with photon-based radiotherapy. Receptors were obtained from a woman between 65 and 79 years old with pancreatic cancer. Each CDR3 is given with its conserved first and last residue. The order of the fields is CDR3 protein, CDR3 DNA, J gene, D gene, clone size, V gene. The D gene is left open where the match is weak. Clone sizes are given selectively: once, few, many, or a class where the clone is expanded.

CDR3aa: CASTPGGGYNEQFF
CDR3nt: TGTGCCAGTACCCCGGGAGGAGGGTACAATGAGCAGTTCTTC
j_gene: TRBJ2-1
d_gene: TRBD2
abundance: .
v_gene: TRBV19

CDR3aa: CASSGSLGYEQYF
CDR3nt: TGTGCCAGCAGTGGAAGTCTGGGCTACGAGCAGTACTTC
j_gene: TRBJ2-7
d_gene: .
abundance: once
v_gene: TRBV2

CDR3aa: CASTQTDFYEQYF
CDR3nt: TGTGCCAGCACCCAGACAGACTTCTACGAGCAGTACTTC
j_gene: TRBJ2-7
d_gene: .
abundance: few
v_gene: TRBV6-1

CDR3aa: CASSPDAGVRGEQYF
CDR3nt: TGTGCCAGCAGCCCAGACGCGGGGGTCCGGGGCGAGCAGTACTTC
j_gene: TRBJ2-7
d_gene: TRBD2
abundance: .
v_gene: TRBV7-6

CDR3aa: CASSQGLAGAREQFF
CDR3nt: TGCGCCAGCAGCCAAGGGCTAGCGGGAGCAAGGGAGCAGTTCTTC
j_gene: TRBJ2-1
d_gene: TRBD2
abundance: .
v_gene: TRBV4-1

CDR3aa: CASSLGATRNSYEQYF
CDR3nt: TGCGCCAGCAGCTTGGGGGCGACTAGGAATTCCTACGAGCAGTACTTC
j_gene: TRBJ2-7
d_gene: .
abundance: .
v_gene: TRBV5-1

CDR3aa: CASSLGDQETQYF
CDR3nt: TGTGCCAGCAGCTTAGGGGACCAAGAGACCCAGTACTTC
j_gene: TRBJ2-5
d_gene: .
abundance: .
v_gene: TRBV11-1

CDR3aa: CASSQETATYEQYF
CDR3nt: TGTGCCAGCAGCCAAGAGACAGCGACCTACGAGCAGTACTTC
j_gene: TRBJ2-7
d_gene: .
abundance: .
v_gene: TRBV4-2

CDR3aa: CSVEDSGLEGGGEKLFF
CDR3nt: TGCAGCGTTGAAGATTCCGGGCTCGAGGGGGGAGGGGAAAAACTGTTTTTT
j_gene: TRBJ1-4
d_gene: .
abundance: .
v_gene: TRBV29-1

CDR3aa: CASSYFGVPGTSSTDTQYF
CDR3nt: TGTGCCAGCAGCTACTTTGGGGTTCCCGGGACTAGCAGCACAGATACGCAGTATTTT
j_gene: TRBJ2-3
d_gene: TRBD2
abundance: .
v_gene: TRBV5-5

CDR3aa: CASSQGSGGPLNEQFF
CDR3nt: TGTGCCAGCAGCCAAGGTTCGGGAGGGCCGTTGAATGAGCAGTTCTTC
j_gene: TRBJ2-1
d_gene: TRBD2
abundance: once
v_gene: TRBV4-2

CDR3aa: CASSRGYEQYF
CDR3nt: TGTGCCAGCAGCCGAGGATACGAGCAGTACTTC
j_gene: TRBJ2-7
d_gene: .
abundance: once
v_gene: TRBV5-4

CDR3aa: CASSPTGTGVDQPQHF
CDR3nt: TGTGCCAGCTCACCTACCGGGACAGGGGTTGATCAGCCCCAGCATTTT
j_gene: TRBJ1-5
d_gene: TRBD1
abundance: .
v_gene: TRBV18

CDR3aa: CASSRDRGTYEQYF
CDR3nt: TGTGCCAGCAGCAGAGACAGGGGGACCTACGAGCAGTACTTC
j_gene: TRBJ2-7
d_gene: TRBD1
abundance: .
v_gene: TRBV7-2

CDR3aa: CASRKGPDTQYF
CDR3nt: TGTGCCAGCAGGAAGGGGCCAGATACGCAGTATTTT
j_gene: TRBJ2-3
d_gene: .
abundance: .
v_gene: TRBV7-8

CDR3aa: CASSEDELYYDGELFF
CDR3nt: TGTGCCAGCAGTGAAGACGAATTATATTATGACGGGGAGCTGTTTTTT
j_gene: TRBJ2-2
d_gene: .
abundance: once
v_gene: TRBV2

CDR3aa: CASSPGLLSSGANVLTF
CDR3nt: TGTGCCAGCAGCCCCGGACTGTTAAGCTCTGGGGCCAACGTCCTGACTTTC
j_gene: TRBJ2-6
d_gene: .
abundance: .
v_gene: TRBV7-3

CDR3aa: CASSLGTSGPYEQYF
CDR3nt: TGTGCCAGCAGCTTGGGGACTAGCGGCCCCTACGAGCAGTACTTC
j_gene: TRBJ2-7
d_gene: TRBD2
abundance: .
v_gene: TRBV5-6

CDR3aa: CASSQKLNYNEQFF
CDR3nt: TGTGCCAGCAGCCAAAAACTAAACTACAATGAGCAGTTCTTC
j_gene: TRBJ2-1
d_gene: .
abundance: once
v_gene: TRBV11-2

CDR3aa: CASSLLETQYF
CDR3nt: TGTGCCAGCAGCTTGTTGGAGACCCAGTACTTC
j_gene: TRBJ2-5
d_gene: .
abundance: .
v_gene: TRBV5-8

CDR3aa: CASSYSFPPKWQYF
CDR3nt: TGTGCCAGCAGTTACTCCTTCCCCCCGAAATGGCAGTATTTT
j_gene: TRBJ2-3
d_gene: .
abundance: .
v_gene: TRBV6-5

CDR3aa: CASSLDGVASGNTIYF
CDR3nt: TGTGCCAGCAGCTTAGATGGGGTTGCATCTGGAAACACCATATATTTT
j_gene: TRBJ1-3
d_gene: .
abundance: .
v_gene: TRBV13

CDR3aa: CASSLNAGVKDTQYF
CDR3nt: TGTGCCAGCAGCTTGAATGCGGGAGTAAAAGATACGCAGTATTTT
j_gene: TRBJ2-3
d_gene: TRBD2
abundance: .
v_gene: TRBV5-4

CDR3aa: CASNGGLGANVLTF
CDR3nt: TGTGCCAGCAACGGGGGGCTTGGGGCCAACGTCCTGACTTTC
j_gene: TRBJ2-6
d_gene: .
abundance: .
v_gene: TRBV4-2

CDR3aa: CASSQLGTGGFYEQYF
CDR3nt: TGCGCCAGCAGTCAGCTGGGGACAGGGGGCTTCTACGAGCAGTACTTC
j_gene: TRBJ2-7
d_gene: TRBD1
abundance: .
v_gene: TRBV23-1

CDR3aa: CASRDLSSNEKLFF
CDR3nt: TGCGCCAGCAGGGACCTATCATCAAATGAAAAACTGTTTTTT
j_gene: TRBJ1-4
d_gene: .
abundance: .
v_gene: TRBV5-1

CDR3aa: CASSQDLPSSDTQYF
CDR3nt: TGTGCCAGCAGCCAAGATCTCCCTAGCTCGGATACGCAGTATTTT
j_gene: TRBJ2-3
d_gene: .
abundance: .
v_gene: TRBV4-2

CDR3aa: CASSLRRGAPIATGELFF
CDR3nt: TGTGCCAGCAGCCTTCGCAGGGGGGCCCCGATTGCCACCGGGGAGCTGTTTTTT
j_gene: TRBJ2-2
d_gene: .
abundance: .
v_gene: TRBV21-1

CDR3aa: CASSLGQGSLGNEQFF
CDR3nt: TGTGCCAGCAGCTTGGGTCAGGGCAGTTTAGGCAATGAGCAGTTCTTC
j_gene: TRBJ2-1
d_gene: .
abundance: .
v_gene: TRBV5-4

CDR3aa: CASSQTGTGRQPQHF
CDR3nt: TGTGCCAGCAGCCAAACCGGGACAGGCAGGCAGCCCCAGCATTTT
j_gene: TRBJ1-5
d_gene: TRBD1
abundance: .
v_gene: TRBV7-9

CDR3aa: CASSIGGGGSYEQYF
CDR3nt: TGTGCCAGCAGCATAGGAGGTGGCGGGAGCTACGAGCAGTACTTC
j_gene: TRBJ2-7
d_gene: TRBD2
abundance: .
v_gene: TRBV9

CDR3aa: CSVLPYSGTTNTGELFF
CDR3nt: TGCAGCGTCCTCCCCTATAGCGGGACCACGAACACCGGGGAGCTGTTTTTT
j_gene: TRBJ2-2
d_gene: TRBD2
abundance: large
v_gene: TRBV29-1

CDR3aa: CASSQGSNGYGYEQYF
CDR3nt: TGCGCCAGCAGCCAAGGGTCCAATGGTTACGGGTACGAGCAGTACTTC
j_gene: TRBJ2-7
d_gene: .
abundance: .
v_gene: TRBV4-3

CDR3aa: CASSQTRTGDYGYTF
CDR3nt: TGTGCCAGCAGCCAAACCCGGACAGGGGACTATGGCTACACCTTC
j_gene: TRBJ1-2
d_gene: TRBD1
abundance: .
v_gene: TRBV4-2

CDR3aa: CASSSTSGRALDFNEQFF
CDR3nt: TGTGCCAGCAGTTCAACTAGCGGGAGGGCCCTCGACTTCAATGAGCAGTTCTTC
j_gene: TRBJ2-1
d_gene: TRBD2
abundance: .
v_gene: TRBV27

CDR3aa: CASSYGLAGRREQFF
CDR3nt: TGTGCCAGCAGTTACGGGCTAGCGGGCCGCCGGGAGCAGTTCTTC
j_gene: TRBJ2-1
d_gene: TRBD2
abundance: .
v_gene: TRBV6-5

CDR3aa: CASSGPPFRYEQYF
CDR3nt: TGTGCCAGCAGCGGTCCACCTTTCCGCTACGAGCAGTACTTC
j_gene: TRBJ2-7
d_gene: .
abundance: .
v_gene: TRBV11-2

CDR3aa: CASTAGTGYGYTF
CDR3nt: TGTGCCAGCACCGCCGGGACAGGCTATGGCTACACCTTC
j_gene: TRBJ1-2
d_gene: TRBD1
abundance: .
v_gene: TRBV6-5

CDR3aa: CSGAQEETQYF
CDR3nt: TGCAGTGGGGCACAAGAAGAGACCCAGTACTTC
j_gene: TRBJ2-5
d_gene: .
abundance: .
v_gene: TRBV20-1

CDR3aa: CASSLARYGYGYTF
CDR3nt: TGTGCCAGCAGCTTAGCGCGTTACGGGTATGGCTACACCTTC
j_gene: TRBJ1-2
d_gene: .
abundance: medium-sized
v_gene: TRBV7-2

CDR3aa: CSAKDPPEAFF
CDR3nt: TGCAGTGCTAAGGACCCCCCTGAAGCTTTCTTT
j_gene: TRBJ1-1
d_gene: .
abundance: once
v_gene: TRBV20-1

CDR3aa: CASRRSGSSNTEAFF
CDR3nt: TGTGCCAGTAGGAGATCAGGGTCGTCGAACACTGAAGCTTTCTTT
j_gene: TRBJ1-1
d_gene: .
abundance: once
v_gene: TRBV19

CDR3aa: CASRTGVYGYTF
CDR3nt: TGTGCCAGCAGGACAGGGGTCTATGGCTACACCTTC
j_gene: TRBJ1-2
d_gene: TRBD1
abundance: .
v_gene: TRBV28

CDR3aa: CASLAGNYEQYF
CDR3nt: TGTGCCAGCCTAGCGGGAAACTACGAGCAGTACTTC
j_gene: TRBJ2-7
d_gene: TRBD2
abundance: .
v_gene: TRBV6-1

CDR3aa: CASSLVPGERRAKNIQYF
CDR3nt: TGTGCCAGCAGCTTAGTCCCAGGGGAGAGAAGGGCCAAAAACATTCAGTACTTC
j_gene: TRBJ2-4
d_gene: .
abundance: once
v_gene: TRBV7-9

CDR3aa: CSVEGLAGGSTQYF
CDR3nt: TGCAGCGTTGAAGGACTAGCGGGAGGGAGTACGCAGTATTTT
j_gene: TRBJ2-3
d_gene: TRBD2
abundance: .
v_gene: TRBV29-1

CDR3aa: CSVGNLGYYGYTF
CDR3nt: TGCAGCGTTGGGAACTTGGGATACTATGGCTACACCTTC
j_gene: TRBJ1-2
d_gene: .
abundance: .
v_gene: TRBV29-1

CDR3aa: CASRDSGSTLMEQYF
CDR3nt: TGCGCCAGCAGGGATAGCGGGAGCACCCTTATGGAGCAGTACTTC
j_gene: TRBJ2-7
d_gene: TRBD2
abundance: .
v_gene: TRBV5-1

CDR3aa: CASSTTGSSYNSPLHF
CDR3nt: TGTGCCAGCAGCACCACGGGGAGCTCCTATAATTCACCCCTCCACTTT
j_gene: TRBJ1-6
d_gene: .
abundance: .
v_gene: TRBV7-8

CDR3aa: CASSIDRGGRANEQFF
CDR3nt: TGTGCCAGTAGTATAGATCGTGGCGGGAGGGCCAATGAGCAGTTCTTC
j_gene: TRBJ2-1
d_gene: TRBD2
abundance: .
v_gene: TRBV19

CDR3aa: CASSQGGWRNSPLHF
CDR3nt: TGTGCCAGCAGCCAAGGGGGGTGGCGGAATTCACCCCTCCACTTT
j_gene: TRBJ1-6
d_gene: .
abundance: few
v_gene: TRBV14

CDR3aa: CASSYSGQPYEQYF
CDR3nt: TGTGCCAGCAGTTACTCGGGACAGCCCTACGAGCAGTACTTC
j_gene: TRBJ2-7
d_gene: TRBD1
abundance: .
v_gene: TRBV6-5

CDR3aa: CASSFSSSGSEAFF
CDR3nt: TGTGCCAGCAGCTTTTCCTCCTCGGGGAGTGAAGCTTTCTTT
j_gene: TRBJ1-1
d_gene: .
abundance: .
v_gene: TRBV11-2

CDR3aa: CASSLGRVGANVLTF
CDR3nt: TGTGCCAGCAGCTTAGGGAGGGTTGGGGCCAACGTCCTGACTTTC
j_gene: TRBJ2-6
d_gene: .
abundance: .
v_gene: TRBV7-2

CDR3aa: CASSLGGEQYF
CDR3nt: TGTGCCAGCAGTTTGGGGGGCGAGCAGTACTTC
j_gene: TRBJ2-7
d_gene: .
abundance: .
v_gene: TRBV2

CDR3aa: CASSFYSGTQETQYF
CDR3nt: TGTGCCAGCAGCTTCTATAGCGGGACCCAAGAGACCCAGTACTTC
j_gene: TRBJ2-5
d_gene: TRBD2
abundance: .
v_gene: TRBV7-2